This passage covers 9 T cell receptor beta chains from one sample sequenced in a study of blood T cell repertoires in COVID-19. TCRdb's copy holds only in-frame clones and misses some; the assay was immunoSEQ multiplex PCR. In the table there are approximately 220,000 clones, about four fifths of which are singletons. The sample was peripheral blood. Receptors originate from a woman between 50 and 59 years old with acute or convalescent COVID-19.

V gene TRBV28 combines with J gene TRBJ1-2; D is uncertain. Germline V gives CDR1 MDHEN, CDR2 SYDVKM. Trimming pared 4 bases from V and 8 bases from J, leaving 11 bases between. The CDR3 is made up of 12 amino acids. CDR3 sequence reads: CASSSTSAGYTF. CDR3 nucleotide sequence: TGTGCCAGCAGTTCAACCTCCGCGGGCTACACCTTC.

J is TRBJ1-3 and V is TRBV7-3; D call uncertain. The CDR3 sequence is 16 residues long. Germline V gives CDR1 SGHTA, CDR2 FQGTGA. V was pared by 5 bases and J by 2 bases, with 16 bases between. CDR3 coding DNA: TGTGCCAGCAGCCGAGACGGCCCAGGCGCTGGAAACACCATATATTTT. Translation gives CASSRDGPGAGNTIYF.

The V gene is TRBV11-3, the J gene TRBJ2-2; D is possibly TRBD2 (6 bases). This CDR3 region has 16 residues. The germline V gene encodes CDR1 SGHNT and CDR2 YENEEA. Deletions cut 5 bases from V and 4 bases from J, with 17 bases between. The CDR3 sequence: CASSHRGGTGTGELFF. CDR3 DNA sequence: TGTGCCAGCAGCCATCGAGGAGGGACGGGCACCGGGGAGCTGTTTTTT.

This clone was found once. The chain employs TRBV7-6 and TRBJ2-2; TRBD2 matches 11 bases. J lost 1 base, V lost 5 bases, and 3 bases had no gene match. The CDR3 length is 16 residues. Germline-derived CDR1 and CDR2 are SGHVS and FNYEAQ. The CDR3 DNA reads TGTGCCAGCAGCCGCGGGACTAGCGGGAACACCGGGGAGCTGTTTTTT. This codes for CASSRGTSGNTGELFF.

This clone has a handful of counts. This chain connects TRBV28 to TRBJ1-5; a weak D match, TRBD1 (6 bases). Germline V gene lookup returns CDR1 MDHEN and CDR2 SYDVKM. V was pared by 7 bases and J by 1 base, with 14 bases between. The CDR3 is 15 amino acids. The CDR3 region has the DNA TGTGCCAGCATCTCGATCAGGGGAAGCAATCAGCCCCAGCATTTT. It is translated as CASISIRGSNQPQHF. The complete variable domain, with remaining parts taken from reference TRBV28 and TRBJ1-5, reads DVKVTQSSRYLVKRTGEKVFLECVQDMDHENMFWYRQDPGLGLRLIYFSYDVKMKEKGDIPEGYSVSREKKERFSLILESASTNQTSMYLCASISIRGSNQPQHFGDGTRLSIL.

The V and J genes are TRBV19 and TRBJ1-2; 7 bases line up with TRBD1. CDR1 is LNHDA, CDR2 SQIVND, per germline (reference sequence). The CDR3 has 14 residues. The J segment lost 7 bases and the V segment lost 4 bases, leaving 9 bases of the junction unmatched. The DNA for the CDR3 is TGTGCCAGTAGTACGGACAGGATAGGTGGTGGCTACACCTTC. Translated, it gives CASSTDRIGGGYTF.

V gene TRBV10-1 combines with J gene TRBJ2-5; unclear D gene. From germline, CDR1 is WNHNN and CDR2 SYGVQD (reference sequence). CDR3 size: 13 residues. The V end lost 0 bases, the J end lost 5 bases, and 7 bases lay between the germline ends. CDR3 bases: TGCGCCAGCAGTGAGTCCGGGTTGGAGACCCAGTACTTC. Protein product: CASSESGLETQYF.

The J gene is TRBJ2-3, the V gene TRBV19, with TRBD2 matching over 7 bases. CDR1 LNHDA and CDR2 SQIVND come from the germline V gene (reference sequence). Losses at the gene ends were 4 bases for V and 1 base for J; bases not matched to a gene: 8. CDR3 size: 16 residues. This chain's CDR3 is CASSTYFTSGTDTQYF. The CDR3 nucleotides read TGTGCCAGTAGTACGTACTTCACTAGCGGCACAGATACGCAGTATTTT.

The chain links TRBV10-2 to TRBJ2-7, with 10 nucleotides matching TRBD1. V trimming: 8 bases; J trimming: 7 bases; junction bases outside the gene matches: 11. The CDR3 is made up of 14 amino acids. Germline CDR1 and CDR2: WSHSY and SAAADI. CDR3 in DNA: TGCGCCAGCGGAAGACAGGGGGCTATCGGAGAGCAGTACTTC. Amino acid sequence: CASGRQGAIGEQYF.